The clone carrying this T cell receptor beta chain appeared many times. The antigen remains undetermined. Trimming removed 1 base from V and 4 bases from J, with 14 bases in between. The CDR3 contains 16 residues. CDR1 and CDR2 (germline): MGHRA, YSYEKL. This entry belongs to a study of human T cells and chemical hapten exposure. Study context: Alopecia universalis, totalis or areata was present in patients who were mostly female. Findings and caveats of the study: Alopecia in the donors means their immune response may deviate from healthy people's. Among TCRs, those above 1 in 1000 frequency were unaffected by DPC sensitization.

TCRdb analysed the RACE reads with MiXCR anew, one entry per CDR3 protein. The data show under 55,000 distinct CDR3 sequences, approximately 9.9% seen once. Time point here: patch test 3, about 24 weeks after DPC sensitization. The treatment here: therapeutic diphenylcyclopropenone sensitization with weekly scalp DPC. Those who donated were patients with alopecia, 18 to 70 years of age, and suitable for DPC. This receptor was identified in a woman aged 35 to 49 with alopecia areata. Some clones in this sample may be carry-over from other donors' samples. The material sequenced was whole blood, taken in connection with sensitization to the hapten diphenylcyclopropenone (DPC). The genes are TRBV4-1 and TRBJ1-5, with D possibly being TRBD1 (5 bases). The DNA for the CDR3 is TGCGCCAGCAGCCAAGTAACGGGGCACTCAAATCAGCCCCAGCATTTT. Protein sequence: CASSQVTGHSNQPQHF.